This T cell receptor beta chain was captured in a study of long-term antiretroviral therapy in people with HIV. Background on the study: The earliest specimens came about a decade ahead of the 2015 immediate-ART recommendation. Study outcomes and limitations: Transplant donor controls retained higher diversity, though diversity increased after ART. Controls showed broader CDR3 length ranges than did the HIV repertoires.

The germline V gene has CDR1 SQVTM and CDR2 ANQGSEA. There are 11 residues in the CDR3. V was trimmed by 4 bases and J by 6 bases, leaving 9 bases between them. Assay version v3.0 of immunoSEQ was used, and it was run at survey level. Assay: immunoSEQ multiplex PCR; the TCRdb copy retains only in-frame clones and omits some. The table shows about 15,000 clones, with about 81% occurring only once. As concerns this clone: Its specificity is not known.

Sequencing used unsorted PBMCs, obtained 3.2 years after starting antiretroviral therapy. The rearrangement joins TRBV29-1 to TRBJ1-1; D is unclear. This sequence originates from a woman aged 40 to 50 with HIV. As DNA, the CDR3 is TGCAGCGTTGTATCTCCCGCTGAAGCTTTCTTT. Translation gives CSVVSPAEAFF.